The sequence of this T cell receptor beta chain was determined in a study of cytomegalovirus exposure and HLA in healthy donors. Notes on the study in general: Most TCR sequences were rare, but some public TCRs occurred in many donors. Investigators reported 150 to 200 TCR beta chains as tied to cytomegalovirus. What was likely a sequencing artifact was a cluster of highly shared sequence variants.

On this clone itself: The antigen is undetermined.

V shed 7 bases, J shed 6 bases, and the junction held 9 bases outside the gene matches. Germline CDR1 LNHDA, CDR2 SQIVND (reference sequence). CDR3 length: 14 amino acids. It was with 60 Vbeta and 13 Jbeta primers that the PCR ran. This table comes from immunoSEQ multiplex PCR, and its TCRdb copy is limited to in-frame clones, with some not included. This table has around 94,000 clones, around 84% appearing once. The sequence derives from a human donor in good health. Sequenced: PBMCs. The chain links TRBV19 to TRBJ1-5, with TRBD1 matching over 7 bases. The CDR3 loop is CASNRQGLAQPQHF. The CDR3 nucleotides are TGTGCCAGTAATAGACAGGGTCTTGCTCAGCCCCAGCATTTT.